This T cell receptor beta chain was recovered during a study of Ad26.COV2.S vaccination and SARS-CoV-2 variants. Study in general: In the study, Ad26.COV2.S was injected intramuscularly once, or twice 56 days apart.

In the case of this clone: The antigen is undetermined.

Study conclusions and caveats: Using TCR breadth and depth analyses may have led to underestimated total T cell responses.

The treatment denotes: some 20 received Ad26.COV2.S at low or high dose, single or two shots; a few received placebo; per-sample allocation not given. After the first vaccine or placebo injection, samples were drawn on day 63. The sample came from a Boston adult aged 18-55 years. TCRdb's table, derived via immunoSEQ multiplex PCR, lists solely in-frame clones and lacks some. The table shows hundreds of thousands of clones, with 89% occurring only once. The length of the CDR3 is 15 residues. The trim removed 5 bases at V and 3 bases at J, leaving 5 bases unmatched. Per the germline V gene, CDR1 is SGHTA and CDR2 is FQGTGA.

This clonotype originated in a person aged 18-60 years who received the Ad26.COV2.S COVID-19 vaccine or a placebo. This rearrangement joins TRBV7-3 to TRBJ2-1, with TRBD2 matching over 9 bases. The source material was peripheral blood, sampled in a trial of Ad26.COV2.S vaccine versus placebo. The CDR3 sequence: CASSNRTSVYNEQFF. The DNA for the CDR3 is TGTGCCAGCAGCAACCGGACTAGCGTCTACAATGAGCAGTTCTTC.